Listed here is a single TCR beta chain. The specificity of this receptor is unknown. Base qualities are missing; no much larger clone stands one base away. The sample was run on an Illumina HiSeq 1500. Through fastp at Q25 and MiXCR, TCRdb rebuilt clones from the public reads, retaining in-frame beta chains. Entries are consolidated by CDR3 protein sequence, retaining the most common genes and DNA. The table for this sample lists nearly 650,000 distinct CDR3 sequences; around 24% of them were counted only once. 8% of the sample goes to the ten largest clones. In the germline V gene, CDR1 corresponds to SGHDN and CDR2 to FVKESK. The CDR3 goes from the cysteine to the phenylalanine over 12 residues. The sequence is cut down to CDR3 DNA, 36 bases in frame from base 1. The junction carries 3 bases between V and J, which are trimmed by 0 bases and 9 bases respectively. The sample originates from a study of T cell repertoires in cytomegalovirus infection (dated by TCRdb to between 2018 and 2020). About the investigation overall: Donor HLA type was relevant to the analysis, as public TCR beta signatures indicated carriage of CMV infection together with the matching HLA type. The paper's findings and limits, for the study overall: In the ex vivo response, HLA-C-restricted CMV-specific TCR beta clonotypes were dominant, and in two of eight donors the single most frequent clonotype came from this HLA-C-restricted group. Cumulative frequency of public TCR beta family members discriminated carriers of CMV infection plus the relevant HLA type in this cohort and an independent approximately 370-donor cohort.

This TCR came from a human donor in good health (CMV status not recorded). Some clones in this sample may be carry-over from other donors' samples. Source material: CD8+ T cells from PBMCs. Recombination linked TRBV14 to TRBJ1-6; the D gene remains uncertain. The nucleotides are TGTGCCAGCAGCCAAGATTTTTCACCCCTCCACTTT. The resulting protein is CASSQDFSPLHF.